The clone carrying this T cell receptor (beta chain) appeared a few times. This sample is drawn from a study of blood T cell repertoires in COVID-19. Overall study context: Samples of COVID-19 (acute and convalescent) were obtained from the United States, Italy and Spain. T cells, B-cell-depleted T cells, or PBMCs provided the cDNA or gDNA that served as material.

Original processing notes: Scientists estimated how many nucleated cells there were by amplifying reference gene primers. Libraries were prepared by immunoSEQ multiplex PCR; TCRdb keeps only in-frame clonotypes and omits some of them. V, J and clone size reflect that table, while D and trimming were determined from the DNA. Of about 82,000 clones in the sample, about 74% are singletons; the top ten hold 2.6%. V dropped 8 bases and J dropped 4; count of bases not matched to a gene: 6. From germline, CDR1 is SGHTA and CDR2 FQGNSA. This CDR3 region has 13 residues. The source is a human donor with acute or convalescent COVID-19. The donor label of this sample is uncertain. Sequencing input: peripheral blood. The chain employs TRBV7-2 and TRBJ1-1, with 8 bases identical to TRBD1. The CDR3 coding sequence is TGTGCCAGCGACAAGGGGACAGGCACTGAAGCTTTCTTT. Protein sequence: CASDKGTGTEAFF.